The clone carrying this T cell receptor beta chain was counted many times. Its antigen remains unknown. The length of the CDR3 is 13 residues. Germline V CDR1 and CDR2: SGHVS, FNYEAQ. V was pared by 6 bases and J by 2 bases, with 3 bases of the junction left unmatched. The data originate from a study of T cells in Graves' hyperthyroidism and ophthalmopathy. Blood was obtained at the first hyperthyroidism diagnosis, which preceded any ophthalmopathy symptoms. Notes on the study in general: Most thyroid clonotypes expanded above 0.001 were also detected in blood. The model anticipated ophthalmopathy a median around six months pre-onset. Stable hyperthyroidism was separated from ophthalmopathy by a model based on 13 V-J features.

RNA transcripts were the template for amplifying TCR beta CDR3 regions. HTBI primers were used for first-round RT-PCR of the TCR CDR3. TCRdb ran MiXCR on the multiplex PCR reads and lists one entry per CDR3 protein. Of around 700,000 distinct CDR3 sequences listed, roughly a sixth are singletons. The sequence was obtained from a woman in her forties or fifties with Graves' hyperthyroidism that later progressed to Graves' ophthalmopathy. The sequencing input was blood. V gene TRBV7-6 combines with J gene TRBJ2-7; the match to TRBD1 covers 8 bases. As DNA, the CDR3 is TGTGCCAGCAGAGGGACAGGCACCTACGAGCAGTACTTC. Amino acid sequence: CASRGTGTYEQYF.